This record covers a single TCR beta chain. Its matching antigen is unknown. This CDR3 comprises 16 residues. CDR1 is SGHDN, CDR2 FVKESK, per germline. The junction had 14 bases not matched to a gene; V was cut back by 6 bases and J by 5 bases. This record comes from a study of siplizumab effects on memory and regulatory T cells. General study results and limits: Naive T cells, seemingly more diverse than memory cells, seemed major alloresponse contributors. Unstimulated subsets accounted for the mapping of only a minor share of the clones that were alloreactive. Suppressive capability of dividing Tregs from siplizumab cultures went unverified. Siplizumab led to significantly less abundant alloreactive sequences that could be traced back to unstimulated CD4+ memory cells.

Libraries were prepared by immunoSEQ multiplex PCR; TCRdb keeps only in-frame clonotypes and omits some of them. The table shows roughly 120,000 clones, with about 91% occurring only once. The sample was Tregs sorted from blood. This receptor was obtained from a human donor in good health. The V gene is TRBV14, the J gene TRBJ2-5; the match to TRBD1 covers 8 bases. CDR3 protein: CASSQRPGQDIETQYF. The CDR3 DNA sequence: TGTGCCAGCAGTCAGAGACCGGGACAGGACATTGAGACCCAGTACTTC.